This TCR beta chain is from a study of blood T cell repertoires in COVID-19. As concerns this clone: Other DNA sequences of this sample code for an identical CDR3.

Each participant's cohort was designated according to participant-reported clinical history. The CDR3 has 16 residues. J gave up 1 base and V 2 bases, and 2 bases lay outside the gene matches. Per germline, CDR1 SEHNR and CDR2 FQNEAQ (reference sequence). Sequenced by immunoSEQ multiplex PCR; TCRdb stores in-frame clones only, minus some. The repertoire holds 150,000 or so clones, with 80% to 85% as singletons. The material sequenced was PBMCs or T cells enriched from blood (not recorded which). The TCR was taken from a woman aged 60-75 years who had recovered from COVID-19. This chain links TRBV7-9 with TRBJ2-1; TRBD2 aligns across 10 bases. CDR3 coding DNA: TGTGCCAGCAGCTTATCACTAGCGGGGTCCTACAATGAGCAGTTCTTC. Amino acids: CASSLSLAGSYNEQFF.